Listed below are T cell receptor beta chains from one sample, sequenced in a study of cytomegalovirus exposure and HLA in healthy donors. Data came from immunoSEQ multiplex PCR; TCRdb stores just in-frame clones and leaves some out. Of 150,000 to 200,000 clones in the sample, 65% to 85% are singletons; the top ten hold 4.5% to 7.5%. Sequenced material: PBMCs. The receptor source for this set is a woman in her 30s in good health and CMV-seropositive. The CDR3 runs from the conserved cysteine through the conserved F or W.

V gene	J gene	CDR3 protein
TRBV10-3	TRBJ2-7	CAAQTNSYEQYF
TRBV6-6	TRBJ1-3	CASSSNNFSGNTIYF
TRBV6-5	TRBJ1-5	CASSNTGNQPQHF
TRBV6-5	TRBJ2-5	CASSYRTPLQETQYF
TRBV7-9	TRBJ2-4	CASSLFVGGEGKNIQYF
TRBV7-9	TRBJ2-7	CASSLGAGGPYEQYF
TRBV13	TRBJ2-1	CASSSRRDYEYNEQFF
TRBV5-1	TRBJ1-1	CASSMDRNTEAFF
TRBV2	TRBJ2-7	CASSGRGWDEQYF
TRBV6-5	TRBJ2-1	CATSVYGEGGNEQFF
TRBV6-5	TRBJ1-4	CASSWTGATNEKLFF
TRBV9	TRBJ2-7	CASSVPGTVIYEQYF
TRBV5-5	TRBJ1-2	CASSFSAGSPGGYTF
TRBV2	TRBJ1-1	CASSEEGVGTEAFF
TRBV7-2	TRBJ2-5	CASSGSLLAGGLETQYF
TRBV18	TRBJ2-7	CASSPPGRLGYEQYF
TRBV5-1	TRBJ1-1	CASSLGDRATEAFF
TRBV4-1	TRBJ2-7	CASSHRQEYEQYF
TRBV11-2	TRBJ2-7	CASSFSRTSSYEQYF
TRBV4-1	TRBJ1-5	CASSQEVVLANQPQHF
TRBV10-3	TRBJ2-1	CAISERGGAGNEQFF
TRBV7-8	TRBJ2-1	CASSWTDRGGANEQFF
TRBV27	TRBJ1-1	CASNFQGATEAFF
TRBV29-1	TRBJ2-1	CSAEEGASYNEQFF
TRBV6-4	TRBJ1-4	CASSESRDSCYEKLFF
TRBV5-6	TRBJ2-3	CASSLGSRGGLDTQYF
TRBV10-3	TRBJ2-1	CAISVPGGPSEQFF
TRBV6-1	TRBJ2-7	CASSGGSYEQYF
TRBV27	TRBJ2-7	CASSFMWTEVTYEQYF
TRBV2	TRBJ2-2	CASRKGLAGNTGELFF
TRBV10-1	TRBJ1-2	CASSESRRGHGYTF
TRBV5-6	TRBJ1-1	CASSLMGGLGNTEAFF
TRBV6-5	TRBJ1-5	CASSYSGSTTQHF
TRBV9	TRBJ2-5	CASSATSLTQETQYF
TRBV5-6	TRBJ1-2	CASSFPTGVIYGYTF
TRBV6-6	TRBJ2-5	CASSYSVVSQETQYF
TRBV27	TRBJ2-7	CASSSKPYEQYF
TRBV18	TRBJ2-7	CASSPSLPDEQYF
TRBV5-1	TRBJ2-7	CASSLGTYNYEQYF
TRBV21-1	TRBJ1-1	CASSSLGGHTEAFF
TRBV7-7	TRBJ2-1	CASSLARGEQFF
TRBV7-9	TRBJ1-2	CSSSPVAGGGYTF
TRBV29-1	TRBJ2-1	CSFSRLAGGDEQFF
TRBV5-6	TRBJ2-3	CASSLGSNIPDTQYF
TRBV12-5	TRBJ2-1	CASAMFTWTGLIDEQFF
TRBV19	TRBJ2-2	CASSIDKGTRETGELFF